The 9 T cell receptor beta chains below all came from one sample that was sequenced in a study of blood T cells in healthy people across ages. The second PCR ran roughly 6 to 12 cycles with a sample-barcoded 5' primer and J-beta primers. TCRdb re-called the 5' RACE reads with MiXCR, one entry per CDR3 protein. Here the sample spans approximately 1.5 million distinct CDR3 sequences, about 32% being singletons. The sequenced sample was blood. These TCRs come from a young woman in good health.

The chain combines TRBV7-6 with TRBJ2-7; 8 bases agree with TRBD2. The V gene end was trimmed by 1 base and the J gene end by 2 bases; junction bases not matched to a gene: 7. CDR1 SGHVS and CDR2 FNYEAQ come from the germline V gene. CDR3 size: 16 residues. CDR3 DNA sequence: TGTGCCAGCAGCTTAGAGCCTTCGGGACTAGCCTACGAGCAGTACTTC. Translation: CASSLEPSGLAYEQYF.

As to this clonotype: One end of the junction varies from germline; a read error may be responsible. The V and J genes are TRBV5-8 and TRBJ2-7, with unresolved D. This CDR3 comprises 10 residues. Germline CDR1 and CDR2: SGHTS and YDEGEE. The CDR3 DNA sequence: TGTGCCAGCAGCTTACACGAGCGGTACTTC. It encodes CASSLHERYF.

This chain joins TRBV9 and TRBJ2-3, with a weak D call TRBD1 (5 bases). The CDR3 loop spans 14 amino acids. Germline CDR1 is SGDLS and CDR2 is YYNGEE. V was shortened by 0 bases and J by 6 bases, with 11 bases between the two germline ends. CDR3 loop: CASSVGWGEDTQYF. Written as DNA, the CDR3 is TGTGCCAGCAGCGTAGGATGGGGCGAGGATACGCAGTATTTT.

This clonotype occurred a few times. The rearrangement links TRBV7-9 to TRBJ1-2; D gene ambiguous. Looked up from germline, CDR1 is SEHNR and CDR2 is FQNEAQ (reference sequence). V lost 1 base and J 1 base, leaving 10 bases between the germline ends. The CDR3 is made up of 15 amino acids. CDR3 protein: CASSLGADLNYGYTF. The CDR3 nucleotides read TGTGCCAGCAGCTTAGGAGCAGACCTTAACTATGGCTACACCTTC. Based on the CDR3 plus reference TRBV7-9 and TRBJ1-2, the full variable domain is DTGVSQNPRHKITKRGQNVTFRCDPISEHNRLYWYRQTLGQGPEFLTYFQNEAQLEKSRLLSDRFSAERPKGSFSTLEIQRTEQGDSAMYLCASSLGADLNYGYTFGSGTRLTVV.

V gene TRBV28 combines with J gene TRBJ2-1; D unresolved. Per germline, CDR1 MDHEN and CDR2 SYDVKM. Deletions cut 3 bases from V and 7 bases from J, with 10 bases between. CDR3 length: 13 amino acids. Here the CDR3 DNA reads TGTGCCAGCAGTTTGCAAAGAACTAATGAGCAGTTCTTC. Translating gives CASSLQRTNEQFF.

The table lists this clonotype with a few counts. CDR3 protein: CSAPLQGELFF. For the CDR3, the DNA is TGCAGTGCCCCCCTTCAGGGGGAACTGTTTTTT. The chain has TRBV20-1 and TRBJ1-4, with 7 bases lining up with TRBD1. The CDR3 is made up of 11 amino acids. CDR1 and CDR2 from the germline V gene are DFQATT and SNEGSKA (reference sequence). Losses at the gene ends were 6 bases for V and 12 bases for J; bases not matched to a gene: 7.

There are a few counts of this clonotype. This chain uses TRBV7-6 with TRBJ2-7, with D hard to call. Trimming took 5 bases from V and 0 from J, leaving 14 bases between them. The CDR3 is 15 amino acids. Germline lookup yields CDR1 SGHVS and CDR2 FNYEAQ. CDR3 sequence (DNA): TGTGCCAGCAGCCCCATGATCCGGAGCTCCTACGAGCAGTACTTC. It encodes CASSPMIRSSYEQYF.

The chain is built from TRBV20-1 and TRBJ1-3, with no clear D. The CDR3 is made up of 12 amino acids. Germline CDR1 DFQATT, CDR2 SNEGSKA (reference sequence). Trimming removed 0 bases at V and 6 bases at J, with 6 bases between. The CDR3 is CSARDEVNTIYF. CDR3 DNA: TGCAGTGCTAGAGACGAAGTAAACACCATATATTTT.

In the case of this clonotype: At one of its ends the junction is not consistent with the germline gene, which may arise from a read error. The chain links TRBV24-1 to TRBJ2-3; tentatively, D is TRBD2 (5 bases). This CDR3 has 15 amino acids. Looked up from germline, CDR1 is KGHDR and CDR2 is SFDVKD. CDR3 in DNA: TGTGCCGCCAGTGACCCCGCAGGAGGTCAGTATACGCAGTATTTT. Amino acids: CAASDPAGGQYTQYF.